The 12 T cell receptor beta chains below were found in one sample sequenced in a study of blood T cell repertoires in COVID-19. Using immunoSEQ multiplex PCR, the repertoire was profiled, and TCRdb retains in-frame clones only, with some absent. The profile shows 150,000 to 200,000 clones, roughly 84% of them singletons. The sequenced material came from PBMCs or T cells enriched from blood (not recorded which). The receptors were sampled from an older woman who had recovered from COVID-19.

The chain joins TRBV18 to TRBJ2-1, with 9 bases that match TRBD1. After removal of 6 bases from V and 0 bases from J, the junction contained 6 bases not matched to a gene. The CDR3 consists of 16 residues. The germline gives CDR1 KGHSH, CDR2 LQKENI. The CDR3 sequence is CASSLGTGSSYNEQFF. In DNA form, the CDR3 reads TGTGCCAGCTCCCTCGGGACAGGGAGCTCCTACAATGAGCAGTTCTTC.

This sequence joins TRBV11-2 and TRBJ1-3; D uncertain. Deletions cut 5 bases from V and 0 bases from J, with 11 bases between. The length of the CDR3 is 15 residues. Germline values: CDR1 SGHAT, CDR2 FQNNGV. The CDR3 coding sequence is TGTGCCAGCAGCCCTGGGAGGAGCTCTGGAAACACCATATATTTT. Protein sequence: CASSPGRSSGNTIYF.

This chain uses TRBV18 with TRBJ1-2; D is unclear. CDR3 length: 15 residues. CDR1 is KGHSH, CDR2 LQKENI, per germline. The V end lost 6 bases, the J end lost 8 bases, and 22 bases lay between the germline ends. CDR3: CASSPLSDGREGYTF. The CDR3 DNA sequence: TGTGCCAGCTCCCCCCTTTCGGACGGGAGGGAAGGCTACACCTTC.

This clone has a single count. The rearrangement joins TRBV19 to TRBJ2-1, with D unresolved. V lost 2 bases, J lost 0 bases, and 8 bases lay in between. CDR1 and CDR2 (germline): LNHDA, SQIVND (reference sequence). The CDR3 runs to 15 residues. CDR3 loop: CASSIRRSSYNEQFF. The CDR3 DNA sequence: TGTGCCAGTAGTATAAGGCGGAGCTCCTACAATGAGCAGTTCTTC.

The chain is built from TRBV9 and TRBJ2-2; 12 bases line up with TRBD2. This CDR3 has 16 amino acids. Germline trimming cut 3 bases from V and 4 bases from J; bases unmatched to any gene: 4. The germline V gene encodes CDR1 SGDLS and CDR2 YYNGEE. CDR3 residues: CASSGPGLAGTGELFF. The CDR3 coding sequence is TGTGCCAGCAGCGGACCGGGACTAGCGGGCACCGGGGAGCTGTTTTTT.

This chain uses TRBV6-1 with TRBJ2-7, with 8 bases that match TRBD2. Germline CDR1 and CDR2: MNHNS and SASEGT. V lost 2 bases and J lost 12; bases outside the gene matches: 15. The CDR3 totals 15 residues. This CDR3 reads CASSESGLGGVWRYF. The CDR3 DNA follows: TGTGCCAGCAGTGAATCGGGACTAGGCGGTGTGTGGCGGTACTTC.

Only one count was recorded for this clone. The CDR3 loop is CASSLPPGGPSSDTQYF. The CDR3 nucleotides are TGTGCCAGCAGCTTACCGCCCGGGGGGCCTAGTTCAGATACGCAGTATTTT. This sequence joins TRBV5-5 and TRBJ2-3; possibly TRBD2 for D (7 bases). This CDR3 is 17 amino acids long. Germline assignment: CDR1 SGHKS and CDR2 YYEKEE (reference sequence). The V end was cut by 2 bases, the J end by 4 bases, with 20 bases between.

V gene TRBV7-3 combines with J gene TRBJ1-6, with D uncertain. Germline loops: CDR1 SGHTA, CDR2 FQGTGA. V gave up 3 bases and J gave up 7 bases, with 10 bases separating them. CDR3 length equals 14 residues. The CDR3 DNA is TGTGCCAGCAGCTTCGGTAAACCCAATTCACCCCTCCACTTT. It codes for CASSFGKPNSPLHF. The full variable domain, its missing parts supplied by reference TRBV7-3 and TRBJ1-6, is GAGVSQTPSNKVTEKGKYVELRCDPISGHTALYWYRQSLGQGPEFLIYFQGTGAADDSGLPNDRFFAVRPEGSVSTLKIQRTERGDSAVYLCASSFGKPNSPLHFGNGTRLTVT.

This chain joins TRBV10-3 and TRBJ2-7, with 8 bases identical to TRBD1. This CDR3 contains 14 residues. J lost 6 bases, V lost 5 bases, and 9 bases had no gene match. Germline CDR1 ENHRY, CDR2 SYGVKD. The DNA of the CDR3 is TGTGCCATCAGTACTGGGACAGGCCTCTCCGAGCAGTACTTC. Translated: CAISTGTGLSEQYF.

The genes are TRBV2 and TRBJ1-5; 7 bases fit TRBD1. Losses at the gene ends were 5 bases for V and 3 bases for J; bases not matched to a gene: 7. The CDR3 runs 15 residues. The germline gives CDR1 SNHLY, CDR2 FYNNEI. The CDR3 DNA is TGTGCCAGCAGTCCTTGGGGACAGTCCAATCAGCCCCAGCATTTT. Residues: CASSPWGQSNQPQHF. The full variable domain, completed using reference TRBV2 and TRBJ1-5, is EPEVTQTPSHQVTQMGQEVILRCVPISNHLYFYWYRQILGQKVEFLVSFYNNEISEKSEIFDDQFSVERPDGSNFTLKIRSTKLEDSAMYFCASSPWGQSNQPQHFGDGTRLSIL.

The chain combines TRBV6-5 with TRBJ2-2; the match to TRBD2 covers 9 bases. The ends lost 7 bases at V and 4 bases at J; junction bases unmatched: 7. The CDR3 extends over 15 amino acids. The germline CDR1 and CDR2 sequences are MNHEY and SVGAGI. This CDR3 reads CASKPLAGPTGELFF. CDR3 bases: TGTGCCAGCAAGCCACTAGCGGGTCCCACCGGGGAGCTGTTTTTT.

V is TRBV9 and J is TRBJ1-3, with D possibly matching TRBD1 (6 bases). The germline V gene encodes CDR1 SGDLS and CDR2 YYNGEE. V gave up 0 bases and J gave up 0 bases, with 10 bases separating them. The CDR3 has 16 amino acids. The CDR3 DNA sequence: TGTGCCAGCAGCGTAGCGGGGGGCCACTCTGGAAACACCATATATTTT. Translating gives CASSVAGGHSGNTIYF.